This T cell receptor (beta chain) comes out of a study of cytomegalovirus exposure and HLA in healthy donors. PCR involved 60 Vbeta and 13 Jbeta primers. The protocol was immunoSEQ multiplex PCR, while the TCRdb copy is restricted to in-frame clones and leaves out a portion. This table holds approximately 160,000 clones, just over 75% found once. This CDR3 has 16 amino acids. CDR1 and CDR2 from the germline V gene are SGHVS and FQNEAQ. Trimming took 5 bases from V and 4 from J; bases not matched to a gene: 10. Worth noting for this clone: The antigen is undetermined.

Study-level findings and limits: In an earlier analysis, in around 590 donors, most V segments appeared productive either ~87% or ~30% of the time. Per a later analysis, 15,000 to 20,000 TCR beta sequences showed association with HLA alleles at 0.05 false discovery rate. There were around 160 TCR beta chains listed as cytomegalovirus-associated. In a later analysis, a missense DCLRE1C variant was linked to TCR beta V- and J-gene trimming.

The genes are TRBV7-8 and TRBJ2-1, with 8 bases identical to TRBD2. The receptor comes from a middle-aged man in good health and CMV-seronegative. Sequencing was done on a sample of PBMCs. The CDR3 region has the DNA TGTGCCAGCAGCCGGGGGGGGGACTACCGGTACAATGAGCAGTTCTTC. It is translated as CASSRGGDYRYNEQFF.